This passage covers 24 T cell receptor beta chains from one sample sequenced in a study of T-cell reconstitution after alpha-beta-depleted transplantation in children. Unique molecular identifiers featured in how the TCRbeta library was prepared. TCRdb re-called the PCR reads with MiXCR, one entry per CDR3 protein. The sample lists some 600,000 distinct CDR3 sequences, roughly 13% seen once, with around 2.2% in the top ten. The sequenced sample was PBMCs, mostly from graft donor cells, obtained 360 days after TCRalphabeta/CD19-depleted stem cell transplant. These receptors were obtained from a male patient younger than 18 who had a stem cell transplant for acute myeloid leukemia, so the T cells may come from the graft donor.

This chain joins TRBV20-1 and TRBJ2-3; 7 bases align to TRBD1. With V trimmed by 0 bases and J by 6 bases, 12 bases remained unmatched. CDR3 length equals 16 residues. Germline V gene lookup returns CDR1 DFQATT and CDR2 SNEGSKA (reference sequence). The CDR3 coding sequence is TGCAGTGCTAGAGATCGGTTGGGCAGGGGGATCGATACGCAGTATTTT. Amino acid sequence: CSARDRLGRGIDTQYF.

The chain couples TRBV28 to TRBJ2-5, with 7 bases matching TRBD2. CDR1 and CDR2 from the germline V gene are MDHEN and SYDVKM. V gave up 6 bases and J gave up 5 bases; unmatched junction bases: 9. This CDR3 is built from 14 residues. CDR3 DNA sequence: TGTGCCAGCAGCCCCTTAGGGGAGGGCGAGACCCAGTACTTC. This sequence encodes CASSPLGEGETQYF.

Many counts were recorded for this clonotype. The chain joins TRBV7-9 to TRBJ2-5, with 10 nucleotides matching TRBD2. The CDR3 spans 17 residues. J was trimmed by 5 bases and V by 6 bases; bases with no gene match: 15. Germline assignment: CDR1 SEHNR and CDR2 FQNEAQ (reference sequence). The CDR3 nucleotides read TGTGCCAGCAGACCCAAGCGGGAGGGCCAAGACTGGGAGACCCAGTACTTC. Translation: CASRPKREGQDWETQYF.

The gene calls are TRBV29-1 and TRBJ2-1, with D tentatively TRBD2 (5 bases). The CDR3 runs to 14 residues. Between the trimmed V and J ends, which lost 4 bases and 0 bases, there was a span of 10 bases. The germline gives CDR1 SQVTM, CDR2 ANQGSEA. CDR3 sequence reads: CSVVGGGSYNEQFF. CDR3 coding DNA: TGCAGCGTTGTTGGCGGAGGCTCCTACAATGAGCAGTTCTTC.

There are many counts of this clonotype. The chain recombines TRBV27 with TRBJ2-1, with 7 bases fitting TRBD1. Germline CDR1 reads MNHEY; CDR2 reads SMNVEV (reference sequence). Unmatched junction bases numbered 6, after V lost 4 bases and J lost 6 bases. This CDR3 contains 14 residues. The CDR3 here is CASSSGGQLNEQFF. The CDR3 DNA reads TGTGCCAGCAGTTCAGGGGGACAGCTCAATGAGCAGTTCTTC.

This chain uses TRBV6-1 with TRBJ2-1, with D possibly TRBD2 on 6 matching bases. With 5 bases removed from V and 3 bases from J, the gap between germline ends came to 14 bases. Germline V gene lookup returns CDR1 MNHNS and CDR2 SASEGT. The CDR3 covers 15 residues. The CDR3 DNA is TGTGCCAGCAGTAGAGGACTATTTCTCTACAATGAGCAGTTCTTC. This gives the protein CASSRGLFLYNEQFF.

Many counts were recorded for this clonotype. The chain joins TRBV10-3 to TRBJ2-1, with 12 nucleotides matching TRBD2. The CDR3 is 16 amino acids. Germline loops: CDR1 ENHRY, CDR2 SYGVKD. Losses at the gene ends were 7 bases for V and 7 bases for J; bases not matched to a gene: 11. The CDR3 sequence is CAIIQTSGRSGNEQFF. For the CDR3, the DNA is TGTGCCATCATCCAGACTAGCGGGAGATCTGGGAATGAGCAGTTCTTC.

This chain's CDR3 is CASSLGRFFGQGVVLNTEAFF. In nucleotides, the CDR3 is TGTGCCAGCAGTTTAGGACGGTTTTTCGGACAGGGAGTCGTTCTGAACACTGAAGCTTTCTTT. The chain couples TRBV28 to TRBJ1-1, with 8 bases fitting TRBD1. Germline values: CDR1 MDHEN, CDR2 SYDVKM. J lost 0 bases, V lost 2 bases, and 20 bases had no gene match. CDR3 length: 21 amino acids.

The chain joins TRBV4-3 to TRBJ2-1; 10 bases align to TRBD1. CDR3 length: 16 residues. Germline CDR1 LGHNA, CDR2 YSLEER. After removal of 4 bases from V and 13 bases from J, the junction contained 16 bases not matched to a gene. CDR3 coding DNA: TGCGCCAGCAGCCGGGAGGGGGGACAGGGGCCCCTTGTCCAGTTCTTC. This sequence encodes CASSREGGQGPLVQFF.

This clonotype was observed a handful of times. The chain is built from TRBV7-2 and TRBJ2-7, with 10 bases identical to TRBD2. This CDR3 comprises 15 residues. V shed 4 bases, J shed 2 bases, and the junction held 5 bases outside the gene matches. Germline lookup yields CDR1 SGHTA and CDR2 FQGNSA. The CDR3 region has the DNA TGTGCCAGCAGCTCCGCCGGGACTAGCGCCTACGAGCAGTACTTC. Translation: CASSSAGTSAYEQYF. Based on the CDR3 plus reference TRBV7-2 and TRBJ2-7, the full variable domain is GAGVSQSPSNKVTEKGKDVELRCDPISGHTALYWYRQSLGQGLEFLIYFQGNSAPDKSGLPSDRFSAERTGGSVSTLTIQRTQQEDSAVYLCASSSAGTSAYEQYFGPGTRLTVT.

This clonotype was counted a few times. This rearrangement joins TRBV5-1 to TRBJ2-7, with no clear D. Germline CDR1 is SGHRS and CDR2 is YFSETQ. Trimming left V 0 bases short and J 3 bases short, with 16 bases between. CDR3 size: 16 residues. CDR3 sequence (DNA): TGCGCCAGCAGCTTGGGGCCGGCCGACTCCCACTACGAGCAGTACTTC. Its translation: CASSLGPADSHYEQYF.

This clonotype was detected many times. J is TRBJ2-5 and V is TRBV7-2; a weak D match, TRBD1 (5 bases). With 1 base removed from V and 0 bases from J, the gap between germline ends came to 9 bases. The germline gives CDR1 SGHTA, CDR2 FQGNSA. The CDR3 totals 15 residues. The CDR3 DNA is TGTGCCAGCAGCTTAGTGGGGCAGGACCAAGAGACCCAGTACTTC. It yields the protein CASSLVGQDQETQYF.

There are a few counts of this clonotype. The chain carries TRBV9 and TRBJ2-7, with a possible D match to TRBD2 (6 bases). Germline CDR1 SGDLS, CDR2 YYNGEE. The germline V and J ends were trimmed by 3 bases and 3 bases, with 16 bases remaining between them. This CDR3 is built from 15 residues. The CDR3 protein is CASSEYAGFHYEQYF. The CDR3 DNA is TGTGCCAGCAGCGAATACGCGGGGTTTCACTACGAGCAGTACTTC.

The CDR3 DNA sequence: TGTGCCAGCATTTACAGGGGGGAATGGCCCTACGAGCAGTACTTC. Protein sequence: CASIYRGEWPYEQYF. The gene calls are TRBV12-3 or TRBV12-4 and TRBJ2-7, with 8 bases identical to TRBD1. After removal of 7 bases from V and 2 bases from J, the junction contained 10 bases not matched to a gene. This CDR3 region has 15 residues.

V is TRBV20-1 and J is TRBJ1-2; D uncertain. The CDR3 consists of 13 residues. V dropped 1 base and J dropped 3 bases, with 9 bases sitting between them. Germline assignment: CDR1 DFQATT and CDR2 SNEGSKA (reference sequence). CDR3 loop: CSARVATYYGYTF. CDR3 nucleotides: TGCAGTGCTAGAGTGGCCACCTACTATGGCTACACCTTC.

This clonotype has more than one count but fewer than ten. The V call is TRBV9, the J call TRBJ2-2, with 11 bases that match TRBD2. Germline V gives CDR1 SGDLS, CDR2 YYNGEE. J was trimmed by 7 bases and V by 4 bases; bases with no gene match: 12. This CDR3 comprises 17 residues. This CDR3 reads CASSTQRLAGIDGELFF. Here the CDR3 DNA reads TGTGCCAGCAGCACACAACGACTAGCGGGAATTGACGGGGAGCTGTTTTTT. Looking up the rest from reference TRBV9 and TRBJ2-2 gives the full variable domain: DSGVTQTPKHLITATGQRVTLRCSPRSGDLSVYWYQQSLDQGLQFLIQYYNGEERAKGNILERFSAQQFPDLHSELNLSSLELGDSALYFCASSTQRLAGIDGELFFGEGSRLTVL.

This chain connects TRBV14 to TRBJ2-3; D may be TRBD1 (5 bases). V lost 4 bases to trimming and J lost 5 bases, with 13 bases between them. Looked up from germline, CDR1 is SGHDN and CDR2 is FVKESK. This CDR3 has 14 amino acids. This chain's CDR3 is CASSLLGAQDTQYF. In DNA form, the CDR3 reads TGTGCCAGCAGCCTTCTAGGGGCCCAAGATACGCAGTATTTT.

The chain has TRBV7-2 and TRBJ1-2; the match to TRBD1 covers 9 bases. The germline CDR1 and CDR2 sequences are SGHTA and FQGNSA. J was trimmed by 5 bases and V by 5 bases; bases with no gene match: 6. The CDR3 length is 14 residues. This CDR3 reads CASSEGDREYGYTF. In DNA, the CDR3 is TGTGCCAGCAGCGAAGGGGACAGGGAGTATGGCTACACCTTC.

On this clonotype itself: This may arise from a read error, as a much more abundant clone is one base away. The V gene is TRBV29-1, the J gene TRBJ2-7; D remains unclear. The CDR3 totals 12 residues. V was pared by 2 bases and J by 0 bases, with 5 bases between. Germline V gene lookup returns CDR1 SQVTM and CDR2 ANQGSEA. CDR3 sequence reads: CSVENFSYEQYF. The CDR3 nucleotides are TGCAGCGTTGAAAACTTCTCCTACGAGCAGTACTTC.

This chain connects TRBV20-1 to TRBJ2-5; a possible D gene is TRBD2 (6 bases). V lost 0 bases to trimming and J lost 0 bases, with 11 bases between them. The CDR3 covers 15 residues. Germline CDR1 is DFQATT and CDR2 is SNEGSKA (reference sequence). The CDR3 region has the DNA TGCAGTGCTAGAGATGCCGGAGGGTACCAAGAGACCCAGTACTTC. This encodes CSARDAGGYQETQYF.

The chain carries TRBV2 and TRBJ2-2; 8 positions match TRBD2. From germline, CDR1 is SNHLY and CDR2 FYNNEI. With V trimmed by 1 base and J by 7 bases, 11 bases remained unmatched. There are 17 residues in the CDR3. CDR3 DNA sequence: TGTGCCAGCAGTGAAGTTCGAGCGGGAGTGGGGATCGGGGAGCTGTTTTTT. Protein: CASSEVRAGVGIGELFF.

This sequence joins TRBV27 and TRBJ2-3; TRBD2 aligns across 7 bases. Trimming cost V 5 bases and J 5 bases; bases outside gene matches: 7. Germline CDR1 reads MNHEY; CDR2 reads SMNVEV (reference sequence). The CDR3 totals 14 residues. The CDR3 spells CASSPRTGGDTQYF. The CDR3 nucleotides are TGTGCCAGCAGTCCCCGCACGGGGGGAGATACGCAGTATTTT.

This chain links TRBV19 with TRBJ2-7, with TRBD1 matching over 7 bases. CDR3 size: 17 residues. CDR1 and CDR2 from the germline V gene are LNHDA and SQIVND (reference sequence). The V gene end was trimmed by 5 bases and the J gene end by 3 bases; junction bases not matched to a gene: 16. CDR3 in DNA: TGTGCCAGTAGTCCGGCTCCCGACAGGGTATACAGCTACGAGCAGTACTTC. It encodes CASSPAPDRVYSYEQYF.

The CDR3 region is CASSSPPQETQYF. The CDR3 nucleotides read TGTGCCAGCAGTTCGCCACCCCAAGAGACCCAGTACTTC. The chain recombines TRBV27 with TRBJ2-5; unclear D gene. Germline V lookup: CDR1 MNHEY, CDR2 SMNVEV (reference sequence). Trimming cost V 4 bases and J 1 base, with 7 bases left between them. The CDR3 has 13 residues.